This T cell receptor beta chain came from a study of blood T cell repertoires in COVID-19. Study details: PBMCs, B-cell-depleted T cells, or T cells were the source of the cDNA or gDNA that made up the material.

Per the germline V gene, CDR1 is SGHDT and CDR2 is YYEEEE. The CDR3 has 17 residues. J was trimmed by 3 bases and V by 5 bases; bases with no gene match: 16. Original analysis: Scientists estimated how many nucleated cells there were by amplifying reference gene primers. The assay was immunoSEQ multiplex PCR, and TCRdb's table has in-frame clones only and misses some. Clonal size and the V and J genes are those of that table, whereas D and trimming came from the DNA. The table shows approximately 180,000 clones, with 70% to 85% occurring only once. Donors in Cohort 3 who had recovered were those with two negative PCRs, healthcare professional clearance, or resolution of their symptoms.

V gene TRBV5-6 combines with J gene TRBJ2-7; 8 bases align to TRBD1. Input material: PBMCs or T cells enriched from blood (not recorded which). This receptor was identified in a man aged 45-60 years who had recovered from COVID-19. As DNA, the CDR3 is TGTGCCAGCAGTTACTCTGGACAGGGAGTTGGCAGCTACGAGCAGTACTTC. This encodes CASSYSGQGVGSYEQYF.